Listed below are T cell receptor beta chains from one sample, sequenced in a study of blood T cell repertoires in COVID-19. The data were produced by immunoSEQ multiplex PCR, yet TCRdb's version contains in-frame clones alone and is incomplete. The sample holds 170,000 or so clones, approximately 80% seen once. The specimen was peripheral blood. The receptors shown here come from a woman in her sixties or seventies with acute or convalescent COVID-19. Both conserved end residues are part of each CDR3. The order of the fields is clone size, D gene, V gene, J gene, CDR3 protein, CDR3 DNA. The D gene is left open where the match is weak. Expanded clones are given a class, and other clones once, few, many or no size at all.

clone size: -; D gene: TRBD1; V gene: TRBV5-4; J gene: TRBJ1-1; CDR3 protein: CASSRDRETEAFF; CDR3 DNA: TGTGCCAGCAGCCGGGACAGGGAGACTGAAGCTTTCTTT
clone size: -; D gene: TRBD2; V gene: TRBV9; J gene: TRBJ2-3; CDR3 protein: CASSVEEGRTSDSPDTRQYF; CDR3 DNA: TGTGCCAGCAGCGTAGAGGAGGGAAGGACTAGCGACTCCCCAGATACGCGGCAGTATTTT
clone size: -; D gene: -; V gene: TRBV6-1; J gene: TRBJ1-4; CDR3 protein: CASSETEDATNEKLFF; CDR3 DNA: TGTGCCAGCAGTGAAACTGAGGATGCAACTAATGAAAAACTGTTTTTT
clone size: once; D gene: -; V gene: TRBV9; J gene: TRBJ1-2; CDR3 protein: CASSVGGGADYGYTF; CDR3 DNA: TGTGCCAGCAGCGTAGGTGGGGGGGCGGACTATGGCTACACCTTC
clone size: -; D gene: TRBD1; V gene: TRBV3-1/TRBV3-2; J gene: TRBJ2-7; CDR3 protein: CASSSHVQGSYEQYF; CDR3 DNA: TGTGCCAGCAGCTCCCACGTACAGGGGTCCTACGAGCAGTACTTC
clone size: -; D gene: TRBD1; V gene: TRBV3-1/TRBV3-2; J gene: TRBJ2-1; CDR3 protein: CASSQDLGTVSYNEQFF; CDR3 DNA: TGTGCCAGCAGCCAAGATCTCGGGACAGTCTCCTACAATGAGCAGTTCTTC
clone size: -; D gene: -; V gene: TRBV7-8; J gene: TRBJ1-3; CDR3 protein: CASSLSTGTGNTIYF; CDR3 DNA: TGTGCCAGCAGCTTATCGACGGGGACTGGAAACACCATATATTTT
clone size: -; D gene: -; V gene: TRBV6-5; J gene: TRBJ1-2; CDR3 protein: CASYNRANYGYTF; CDR3 DNA: TGTGCCAGTTATAACAGGGCTAACTATGGCTACACCTTC
clone size: once; D gene: TRBD1; V gene: TRBV12-5; J gene: TRBJ1-3; CDR3 protein: CASGPSDRGPGNTIYF; CDR3 DNA: TGTGCTAGTGGTCCATCGGACAGGGGGCCTGGAAACACCATATATTTT
clone size: once; D gene: TRBD2; V gene: TRBV5-4; J gene: TRBJ2-2; CDR3 protein: CASTTRSGGRNTGELFF; CDR3 DNA: TGTGCCAGCACCACCCGCAGCGGGGGGCGAAACACCGGGGAGCTGTTTTTT
clone size: few; D gene: TRBD1; V gene: TRBV18; J gene: TRBJ2-5; CDR3 protein: CASSRGTGGETQYF; CDR3 DNA: TGTGCCAGCTCACGCGGGACAGGGGGAGAGACCCAGTACTTC